These 8 T cell receptor beta chains were sequenced from one sample in a study of type 1 and type 2 diabetes patients. The PCR template was genomic DNA. A primer set of 30 forward and 13 reverse primers amplified the CDR3. TCRdb called the multiplex PCR reads again in MiXCR, with one record for every CDR3 protein. The table lists about 250,000 distinct CDR3 sequences, approximately 50% of them singletons. Material for sequencing was peripheral blood mononuclear cells (PBMCs). The source of these receptors is a man aged 18 to 30 with type 2 diabetes.

The chain combines TRBV9 with TRBJ2-7, with unresolved D. Trimming pared 0 bases from V and 4 bases from J, leaving 20 bases between. CDR3 length: 17 residues. From germline, CDR1 is SGDLS and CDR2 YYNGEE. This CDR3 reads CASSVDPETAEWYEQYF. CDR3 bases: TGTGCCAGCAGCGTAGACCCCGAGACGGCAGAATGGTACGAGCAGTACTTC.

V and J are TRBV12-3 or TRBV12-4 and TRBJ1-2; TRBD1 matches at 8 bases. This CDR3 has 10 residues. The ends lost 7 bases at V and 13 bases at J; junction bases unmatched: 5. This CDR3 reads CASMDRECTF. The CDR3 DNA is TGTGCCAGCATGGACAGGGAATGCACCTTC.

This clonotype was seen at least ten times. The chain recombines TRBV6-6 with TRBJ2-7; D gene uncertain. The germline V gene encodes CDR1 MNHNY and CDR2 SVGAGI (reference sequence). Trimming removed 6 bases from V and 0 bases from J, with 9 bases in between. CDR3 size: 13 residues. Written as DNA, the CDR3 is TGTGCCAGCAGGGGTGTTAGCTCCTACGAGCAGTACTTC. This encodes CASRGVSSYEQYF.

This chain connects TRBV12-3 or TRBV12-4 to TRBJ1-2; D is ambiguous. Trimming took 4 bases from V and 5 from J, leaving 8 bases between them. The CDR3 is made up of 12 amino acids. For the CDR3, the DNA is TGTGCCAGCAGTTCTCAGGCTTATGGCTACACCTTC. Protein: CASSSQAYGYTF.

This chain links TRBV19 with TRBJ1-2; D uncertain. The CDR3 spans 13 residues. V lost 5 bases and J lost 2, with 9 bases in between. CDR1 is LNHDA and CDR2 is SQIVND in the germline V gene (reference sequence). Here the CDR3 DNA reads TGTGCCAGTAGTCTGGCAGACAACTATGGCTACACCTTC. Protein product: CASSLADNYGYTF.

This clonotype came up a few times. The V gene is TRBV7-3, the J gene TRBJ2-3; D may be TRBD1 (5 bases). CDR3 length equals 14 residues. Germline V lookup: CDR1 SGHTA, CDR2 FQGTGA. Trimming took 5 bases from V and 4 from J, leaving 13 bases between them. In DNA form, the CDR3 reads TGTGCCAGCAGCGACCTAGGGGTCTCAGATACGCAGTATTTT. Translated, it gives CASSDLGVSDTQYF.

This clonotype showed up just a few times. The CDR3 region has the DNA TGTGCCAGCAGCTTAGGGGCAGCCAAGGGGCCGGGGGAGCTGTTTTTT. As protein: CASSLGAAKGPGELFF. This chain links TRBV7-6 with TRBJ2-2, with D perhaps matching TRBD1 (5 bases). The CDR3 spans 16 residues. V gave up 1 base and J gave up 8 bases, with 17 bases separating them. The germline CDR1 and CDR2 sequences are SGHVS and FNYEAQ.

J is TRBJ2-1 and V is TRBV25-1; TRBD1 agrees at 11 bases. Germline CDR1 reads MGHDK; CDR2 reads SYGVNS. The trim removed 4 bases at V and 4 bases at J, leaving 6 bases unmatched. The CDR3 has 16 residues. The CDR3 is CASSGTGTGGYNEQFF. CDR3 nucleotide sequence: TGTGCCAGCAGTGGTACCGGGACAGGGGGATACAATGAGCAGTTCTTC.